The next 7 T cell receptor beta chains were all read from a single sample in a study of cytomegalovirus exposure and HLA in healthy donors. Primers for the PCR totalled 60 Vbeta and 13 Jbeta. Assay: immunoSEQ multiplex PCR; the TCRdb copy retains only in-frame clones and omits some. Its listing shows about 70,000 clones. The specimen was PBMCs. The receptor source for this set is a female donor in good health and CMV-seropositive.

The V and J genes are TRBV6-6 and TRBJ2-3; D not resolved. Trimming took 8 bases from V and 2 from J, leaving 11 bases between them. The CDR3 extends over 13 amino acids. In germline, CDR1 is MNHNY, CDR2 SVGAGI (reference sequence). The CDR3 sequence: CASRGGNTDTQYF. CDR3 bases: TGTGCCAGCCGTGGCGGAAACACAGATACGCAGTATTTT.

J is TRBJ2-2 and V is TRBV10-3; 10 bases map to TRBD2. CDR3 length equals 15 residues. Looked up from germline, CDR1 is ENHRY and CDR2 is SYGVKD. After removal of 8 bases from V and 7 bases from J, the junction contained 10 bases not matched to a gene. CDR3 region: CAIGYQREGHGELFF. In nucleotides, the CDR3 is TGTGCCATCGGTTACCAGCGGGAGGGCCACGGGGAGCTGTTTTTT.

V usage is TRBV6-5 and J usage is TRBJ2-7; TRBD1 might be the D (6 bases). V shed 4 bases and J shed 5 bases, with 15 bases lying between them. Germline values: CDR1 MNHEY, CDR2 SVGAGI. The CDR3 is made up of 14 amino acids. The CDR3 DNA follows: TGTGCCAGCAGTTCGCCCAACAGGGTCCACGAGCAGTACTTC. Amino acid sequence: CASSSPNRVHEQYF.

The rearrangement joins TRBV30 to TRBJ1-1; 7 bases are shared with TRBD1. This CDR3 has 14 residues. Per the germline V gene, CDR1 is GTSNPN and CDR2 is SVGIG (reference sequence). V lost 3 bases and J lost 3; bases outside the gene matches: 7. This CDR3 is CAWRAGGWDTEAFF. DNA of the CDR3: TGTGCCTGGAGGGCAGGGGGGTGGGACACTGAAGCTTTCTTT. Drawing the rest from reference TRBV30 and TRBJ1-1, the complete variable domain is SQTIHQWPATLVQPVGSPLSLECTVEGTSNPNLYWYRQAAGRGLQLLFYSVGIGQISSEVPQNLSASRPQDRQFILSSKKLLLSDSGFYLCAWRAGGWDTEAFFGQGTRLTVV.

The chain is built from TRBV25-1 and TRBJ1-1; 8 bases are shared with TRBD1. The trim removed 3 bases at V and 0 bases at J, leaving 3 bases unmatched. This CDR3 is 15 amino acids long. Germline lookup yields CDR1 MGHDK and CDR2 SYGVNS. CDR3 nucleotides: TGTGCCAGCAGTGACCCCAGGGGGCTGAACACTGAAGCTTTCTTT. It encodes CASSDPRGLNTEAFF.

The chain carries TRBV7-2 and TRBJ2-1; weak D call: TRBD1 (6 bases). The CDR3 has 14 residues. Germline CDR1 reads SGHTA; CDR2 reads FQGNSA. Trimming left V 3 bases short and J 7 bases short, with 13 bases between. The CDR3 nucleotides are TGTGCCAGCAGCTTCACTAGGGGGTGGAATGAGCAGTTCTTC. Translated: CASSFTRGWNEQFF.

The rearrangement joins TRBV6-5 to TRBJ1-5; 8 bases fit TRBD1. This CDR3 contains 13 residues. V shed 5 bases and J 10 bases; nucleotides not matched to a gene: 7. CDR1 is MNHEY and CDR2 is SVGAGI in the germline V gene. In nucleotides, the CDR3 is TGTGCCAGCAGTCAAGGACAGGGTTTCCCCCAGCATTTT. Its protein product is CASSQGQGFPQHF.